This T cell receptor (beta chain) was documented in a study of T-cell reconstitution after alpha-beta-depleted transplantation in children. Germline assignment: CDR1 SGHRS and CDR2 YFSETQ. This CDR3 comprises 16 residues. Trimming removed 0 bases at V and 0 bases at J, with 13 bases between. A TCRbeta library incorporating unique molecular identifiers was prepared. TCRdb reprocessed the PCR reads via MiXCR and lists one record per CDR3 protein. The sample contains about 460,000 distinct CDR3 sequences, 8% to 11% of which appear only once. In this sample, this clonotype turned up many times. Sequences were derived from PBMCs, sampled before TCRalphabeta/CD19-depleted stem cell transplant. V and J are TRBV5-1 and TRBJ2-7; unclear D gene. This sequence was found in a child aged 2 to 10 with inherited bone marrow failure, due to receive a stem cell transplant. The CDR3 protein is CASSLAVGQNSYEQYF. The CDR3, as DNA: TGCGCCAGCAGCTTGGCGGTAGGGCAGAACTCCTACGAGCAGTACTTC.